This TCR beta chain was retrieved from a study of T cell responses to AZD1222 COVID-19 vaccine (dated by TCRdb to the early 2020s). For the wider study: A total of approximately 240 trial participants underwent TCR sequencing, of whom around 210 had received two doses of AZD1222 and roughly 26 had received two doses of the MenACWY control vaccine. Trial participants were enrolled into age subgroups of 18-55, 56-69 and 70-plus years, which contained 148, 28 and 57 TCR-sequenced participants, respectively.

The CDR3 regions of human TCRbeta chains were subjected to immunosequencing. The authors' pipeline ran thus. TCRs in the repertoires were matched against a reference library of SARS-CoV-2-specific TCRs that had been generated with the MIRA antigen-specificity platform. Breadth was defined as the fraction of unique TCRs that were SARS-CoV-2-associated, and depth was defined as the fraction of total T cells that were SARS-CoV-2-associated. Using the MIRA data, each spike-specific TCR was assigned both to the spike region to which the TCR was reactive and to a CD4 or CD8 class. Log10-transformed breadth and depth values were compared by one-way ANOVA with Sidak's multiple comparisons tests. TCRdb stores this immuneACCESS table with in-frame sequences only. Part of the clones is absent; in the studies checked, under half of the shortfall reflects unresolved V genes, and no reason is known for the rest. The V and J calls and the clone size are those of that table, but D and trimming were determined from the DNA. For this sample there are about 180,000 clones; roughly 91% appear just once. Around 1.9% of the sample goes to the ten largest clones.

Taken with the paper, the label for time point translates to: about 28 days (+/-7) after the second vaccine dose. Because spike-specific TCR depth and breadth did not differ between the two schedules, AZD1222 recipients who got a second dose at roughly 4 weeks were pooled with those who got a second dose at roughly 12 weeks. The vaccinee samples were drawn from two UK trials, COV001 and COV002, one of which was a single-blind randomized controlled phase 2/3 trial testing AZD1222 (ChAdOx1 nCoV-19) in healthy adults. For TCRbeta chain sequencing, PBMC samples were collected from trial participants at day 0 and at day 28 after the second dose. On this clone itself: Its antigen remains unidentified. No much larger clone exists at a distance of one base, and base qualities are not known.

The CDR3 goes from the cysteine to the phenylalanine over 15 residues. Only the CDR3 DNA stays, 45 bases, in frame from base 1. Trimming removed 1 base from V and 4 bases from J, leaving 12 bases between the germline ends. Via the germline V gene, CDR1 is SGDLS and CDR2 YYNGEE. Beyond this particular receptor, the publication reports: In the small 56-69-year group, the increase in depth fell short of significance, most likely because of low power. Because no samples from the day 14 peak response were available, repertoires could be characterized only after the peak T cell response. Reportedly, close to half of the unique spike-specific TCRs recognized epitopes lying outside the regions that are mutated in the B.1.351 and B.1.1.7 variants. After two AZD1222 doses, spike-specific TCR breadth and depth were significantly higher than at day 0 and than in MenACWY recipients. The whole spike protein was spanned by vaccine-associated CD4 TCRs, and dominant responses were seen in regions 160-218 and 743-854. Conclusions about previously exposed vaccinees are limited, since just a handful of AZD1222 recipients were seropositive for SARS-CoV-2 at baseline. Participants were mostly white British and included more females than males, and it was suggested by the authors that clonal diversity may have been underestimated.

The chain was built from TRBV9 and TRBJ1-3, with the D gene not clear enough to name. Sequencing used peripheral blood, obtained 28 days after the second AZD1222 dose. This sequence originates from an adult who received the AZD1222 COVID-19 vaccine. The CDR3 in this case is CASSVQEGSGNTIYF. The bases are TGTGCCAGCAGCGTACAGGAGGGATCAGGAAACACCATATATTTT.